The source of this T cell receptor beta chain is a study of blood T cell repertoires in COVID-19. At the level of the study: Sites in the United States, Italy and Spain provided acute and convalescent COVID-19 samples. T cells, B-cell-depleted T cells, or PBMCs supplied cDNA or gDNA.

Deletions cut 6 bases from V and 0 bases from J, with 11 bases between. This CDR3 comprises 14 residues. Germline V gives CDR1 MNHNY, CDR2 SVGAGI (reference sequence). In the original analysis: Quantification of nucleated cells was approximated via reference gene primer amplification. Assay: immunoSEQ multiplex PCR; the TCRdb copy retains only in-frame clones and omits some. The DNA gave D and trimming, while V, J and clone size come from that table. This table has about 72,000 clones, 82% appearing once. The receptor comes from a human donor in a cohort sampled during active COVID-19. Specimen: peripheral blood. The chain has TRBV6-6 and TRBJ2-5; D is perhaps TRBD1 (6 bases). The CDR3 nucleotides are TGTGCCAGCAGGCGACAGGCGCACCAAGAGACCCAGTACTTC. Its protein is CASRRQAHQETQYF.